What follows are 3 T cell receptor beta chains derived from one specimen sequenced in a study of technical replicates of blood from several donors. TCRdb keeps only in-frame clones here, not all; method: immunoSEQ multiplex PCR. The data hold tens of thousands of clones, with 93% observed a single time. The source material was T cells isolated from PBMCs. These receptors were collected from a human donor in good health.

This rearrangement joins TRBV7-9 to TRBJ2-7, with D possibly being TRBD2 (5 bases). This CDR3 comprises 14 residues. Germline loops: CDR1 SEHNR, CDR2 FQNEAQ (reference sequence). V lost 5 bases and J lost 4, with 15 bases in between. In DNA form, the CDR3 reads TGTGCCAGCAGCCCGGCGGGCCCTACTTACGAGCAGTACTTC. Residues: CASSPAGPTYEQYF.

The V call is TRBV19, the J call TRBJ1-3; unclear D gene. Per germline, CDR1 LNHDA and CDR2 SQIVND (reference sequence). The CDR3 has 13 residues. Trimming shortened V by 6 bases and J by 4 bases, and 10 bases separated the two germline ends. CDR3 region: CASRHRLGNTIYF. The CDR3 DNA sequence: TGTGCCAGTAGGCACAGATTGGGAAACACCATATATTTT. The full variable domain, its missing parts supplied by reference TRBV19 and TRBJ1-3, is DGGITQSPKYLFRKEGQNVTLSCEQNLNHDAMYWYRQDPGQGLRLIYYSQIVNDFQKGDIAEGYSVSREKKESFPLTVTSAQKNPTAFYLCASRHRLGNTIYFGEGSWLTVV.

The chain links TRBV5-1 to TRBJ1-3; 9 positions agree with TRBD1. The germline V gene encodes CDR1 SGHRS and CDR2 YFSETQ. V gave up 0 bases and J gave up 2 bases; unmatched junction bases: 3. This CDR3 is 16 amino acids long. CDR3 residues: CASSLGDRVTGNTIYF. The CDR3 coding sequence is TGCGCCAGCAGCTTGGGGGACAGGGTTACTGGAAACACCATATATTTT. The full variable domain, its missing parts supplied by reference TRBV5-1 and TRBJ1-3, is KAGVTQTPRYLIKTRGQQVTLSCSPISGHRSVSWYQQTPGQGLQFLFEYFSETQRNKGNFPGRFSGRQFSNSRSEMNVSTLELGDSALYLCASSLGDRVTGNTIYFGEGSWLTVV.